This T cell receptor (beta chain) was observed in a study of T cell responses to AZD1222 COVID-19 vaccine (dated by TCRdb to the early 2020s). Turning to the overall study: A total of around 240 trial participants underwent TCR sequencing, of whom about 200 received two doses of AZD1222 and some 25 received two doses of the MenACWY control vaccine. Trial participants were enrolled into age subgroups of 18-55, 56-69 and 70-plus years, which contained about 160, 30 and 59 TCR-sequenced participants, respectively.

In light of the paper, this sample's time point label describes: baseline before first vaccination. The sample's treatment or condition label is to be understood as: meningococcal conjugate vaccine given as trial control. The vaccinee samples were drawn from two UK trials, COV001 and COV002, one of which was a single-blind randomized controlled phase 2/3 trial testing AZD1222 (ChAdOx1 nCoV-19) in healthy adults. For TCRbeta chain sequencing, PBMC samples were collected from trial participants at day 0 and at day 28 after the second dose. The CDR3 regions of human TCRbeta chains were analyzed by immunosequencing. As for the authors' bioinformatics: TCRs in the repertoires were compared against a reference library of SARS-CoV-2-specific TCRs that had been generated with the MIRA antigen-specificity platform. Breadth meant the fraction of unique TCRs that were SARS-CoV-2-associated, whereas depth meant the fraction of total T cells that were SARS-CoV-2-associated. Each spike-specific TCR was assigned to its reactive spike region and to a CD4 or CD8 class using the MIRA data. Log10-transformed breadth and depth values were compared by one-way ANOVA with Sidak's multiple comparisons tests. TCRdb's version of the immuneACCESS table is confined to in-frame rearrangements and falls short of the full clone set. An unresolved V gene accounts for under half of the shortfall where checked; the remainder is of unknown origin. V and J calls plus clone size are reproduced from that table; the DNA served to infer D and trimming. The sample includes roughly 150,000 clones, with around 89% observed a single time. About 3.4% of the sample lies in the top ten.

Trimming accounts for 3 bases at V and 4 bases at J, while the number of junction bases matched to no gene is 4. Via the germline V gene, CDR1 is SGHRS and CDR2 YFSETQ. Inclusive of the bounding cysteine and phenylalanine, the CDR3 is 15 residues long. CDR3 DNA is the only sequence kept; it has 45 bases, read in frame from the first base. Comment on this clone: The antigen it recognizes is unknown. No base quality information exists; no much larger clone differs at one position.

The study at large found these results: Vaccine-associated CD4 TCRs spanned the whole spike protein, with dominant responses in regions 160-218 and 743-854. Participants were mostly white British and included more females than males, and it was suggested by the authors that clonal diversity may have been underestimated. Conclusions about previously exposed vaccinees were limited because only 6 or 7 AZD1222 recipients were SARS-CoV-2 seropositive at baseline. The 56-69-year group was small, and its depth increase did not reach significance, likely because of low power. A significant rise in spike-specific TCR breadth and depth was observed after two AZD1222 doses relative to day 0 and relative to MenACWY recipients. Reportedly, almost half of the unique spike-specific TCRs recognized epitopes lying outside the regions that are mutated in the B.1.351 and B.1.1.7 variants. Because no day 14 peak-response samples were available, repertoires were characterized only after the peak T cell response.

The sequence was collected from an adult in good health. The material sequenced was peripheral blood, taken on day 0 of MenACWY control vaccination. The rearrangement combines TRBV5-1 with TRBJ1-4, and TRBD1 matches 9 of the central bases. Read as DNA, the sequence is TGCGCCAGCAGCTCTCTGACAGGGGGTAATGAAAAACTGTTTTTT. It translates to CASSSLTGGNEKLFF.